The next 10 T cell receptor beta chains were all read from a single sample in a study of T cell responses to AZD1222 COVID-19 vaccine. Profiled with immunoSEQ multiplex PCR; TCRdb holds only in-frame clones, not every one. The sample holds about 100,000 clones; around 92% are singletons and the top ten take 8.5% to 10%. This specimen consisted of peripheral blood, obtained 28 days after the second AZD1222 dose. These receptors all stem from an adult who received the AZD1222 COVID-19 vaccine.

The chain carries TRBV30 and TRBJ2-7; 7 bases fit TRBD1. The CDR3 has 14 amino acids. CDR1 and CDR2 (germline): GTSNPN, SVGIG (reference sequence). Trimming took 2 bases from V and 2 from J; bases not matched to a gene: 6. CDR3 residues: CAWSTPGGAYEQYF. DNA of the CDR3: TGTGCCTGGAGTACTCCAGGGGGTGCCTACGAGCAGTACTTC.

The rearrangement links TRBV10-3 to TRBJ1-2, with D unresolved. This CDR3 contains 14 residues. CDR1 and CDR2 from the germline V gene are ENHRY and SYGVKD. Trimming removed 0 bases at V and 4 bases at J, with 9 bases between. The CDR3 coding sequence is TGTGCCATCAGTGAGTCGACACAAAGCTATGGCTACACCTTC. Translated: CAISESTQSYGYTF.

This chain links TRBV6-1 with TRBJ1-5; D is ambiguous. The CDR3 covers 11 residues. V was trimmed by 2 bases and J by 7 bases, leaving 3 bases between them. CDR1 and CDR2 (germline): MNHNS, SASEGT. CDR3 DNA: TGTGCCAGCAGTGAAAGGCAGCCCCAGCATTTT. This sequence encodes CASSERQPQHF.

This chain links TRBV21-1 with TRBJ2-1; the table's TRBD2 call for D was not verified on the DNA. TRBV21-1 is annotated as a pseudogene. This CDR3 has 16 residues. CDR3 DNA: TGTGCCAGCAGCAAATGGCGGGGAAACACCTACAATGAGCAGTTCTTC. The encoded protein is CASSKWRGNTYNEQFF.

The chain recombines TRBV7-3 with TRBJ2-7; 8 nucleotides align to TRBD1. CDR1 and CDR2 (germline): SGHTA, FQGTGA. V shed 5 bases and J 0 bases; nucleotides not matched to a gene: 6. The length of the CDR3 is 15 residues. DNA for the CDR3: TGTGCCAGCAGCAAAGGGACAGGTTCCTCCTACGAGCAGTACTTC. Amino acid sequence: CASSKGTGSSYEQYF.

This rearrangement joins TRBV5-1 to TRBJ1-1, with D possibly matching TRBD1 (5 bases). Germline lookup yields CDR1 SGHRS and CDR2 YFSETQ. The CDR3 is made up of 14 amino acids. Trimming cost V 4 bases and J 0 bases, with 10 bases left between them. CDR3: CASSEGLMNTEAFF. CDR3 nucleotides: TGCGCCAGCAGCGAGGGACTGATGAACACTGAAGCTTTCTTT.

For this clone: An end of the junction does not agree with germline; a read error may underlie this. The chain has TRBV9 and TRBJ1-5; D remains unclear. Per germline, CDR1 SGDLS and CDR2 YYNGEE. This CDR3 spans 15 amino acids. This chain's CDR3 is CASSVEAGSSQPQHF. DNA of the CDR3: TGTGCCAGCAGCGTAGAAGCGGGCAGCAGTCAGCCCCAGCATTTT.

This clone appeared once. The chain recombines TRBV6-5 with TRBJ1-1; no reliable D call. Trimming left V 5 bases short and J 10 bases short, with 17 bases between. Per germline, CDR1 MNHEY and CDR2 SVGAGI. CDR3 length: 13 residues. The CDR3 DNA follows: TGTGCCAGCAGTCCGACGGGTTGGTCGGGAGCTTTCTTT. Its translation: CASSPTGWSGAFF.

The rearrangement joins TRBV2 to TRBJ1-1, with 10 nucleotides matching TRBD1. The junction had 7 bases not matched to a gene; V was cut back by 10 bases and J by 5 bases. CDR3 length equals 13 residues. The germline gives CDR1 SNHLY, CDR2 FYNNEI. DNA for the CDR3: TGTGCCATCAGGGACAGGGGAAGGACTGAAGCTTTCTTT. It translates to CAIRDRGRTEAFF.

The chain combines TRBV29-1 with TRBJ2-5; 7 nucleotides line up with TRBD2. The CDR3 length is 14 residues. The J segment lost 5 bases and the V segment lost 4 bases, leaving 10 bases of the junction unmatched. CDR1 is SQVTM and CDR2 is ANQGSEA in the germline V gene. CDR3 nucleotide sequence: TGCAGCGTTGCTCGTGGGAGGGCCGGGGAGACCCAGTACTTC. Its protein is CSVARGRAGETQYF.